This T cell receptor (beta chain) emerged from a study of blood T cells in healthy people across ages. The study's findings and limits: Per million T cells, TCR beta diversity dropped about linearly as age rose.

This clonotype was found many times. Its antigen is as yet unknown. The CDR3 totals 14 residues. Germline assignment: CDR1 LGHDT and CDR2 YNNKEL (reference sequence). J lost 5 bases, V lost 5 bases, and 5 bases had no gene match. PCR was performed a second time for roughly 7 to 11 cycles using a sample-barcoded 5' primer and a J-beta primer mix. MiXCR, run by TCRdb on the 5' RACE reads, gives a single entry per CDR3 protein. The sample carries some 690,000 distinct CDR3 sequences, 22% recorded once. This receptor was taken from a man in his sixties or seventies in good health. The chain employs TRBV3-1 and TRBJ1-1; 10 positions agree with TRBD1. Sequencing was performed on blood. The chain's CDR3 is CASSATGGDTEAFF. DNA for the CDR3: TGTGCCAGCAGCGCGACAGGGGGCGATACTGAAGCTTTCTTT.